One and the same sample provided the 16 T cell receptor beta chains below, sequenced in a study of blood T cell repertoires in COVID-19. Data came from immunoSEQ multiplex PCR; TCRdb stores just in-frame clones and leaves some out. The sample has some 25,000 clones; 81% are singletons. The sequencing sample was made of peripheral blood. All receptors come from a man aged 50 or older with active or convalescent COVID-19.

The chain employs TRBV3-1 (or the pseudogene TRBV3-2) and TRBJ2-5; 12 bases line up with TRBD2. The CDR3 consists of 18 residues. CDR1 is LGHDT and CDR2 is YNNKEL in the germline V gene (reference sequence). With V trimmed by 2 bases and J by 3 bases, 10 bases remained unmatched. Written as DNA, the CDR3 is TGTGCCAGCAGCCAAAGAGGACTAGCGGGGCCTACAGAAGAGACCCAGTACTTC. This encodes CASSQRGLAGPTEETQYF.

This chain connects TRBV30 to TRBJ1-2; the D is unclear. The germline V gene encodes CDR1 GTSNPN and CDR2 SVGIG (reference sequence). V lost 0 bases and J 8 bases, leaving 10 bases between the germline ends. This CDR3 is built from 12 residues. The CDR3 spells CAWSVLGGGYTF. Written as DNA, the CDR3 is TGTGCCTGGAGTGTACTTGGAGGGGGCTACACCTTC.

V usage is TRBV4-2 and J usage is TRBJ2-1; a possible D gene is TRBD1 (7 bases). Germline CDR1 and CDR2: LGHNA and YNFKEQ. The V end was cut by 0 bases, the J end by 4 bases, with 13 bases between. The CDR3 totals 16 residues. The CDR3 DNA reads TGTGCCAGCAGCCAAGATCAGGGGGGCGCGTACAATGAGCAGTTCTTC. Translating gives CASSQDQGGAYNEQFF.

The genes are TRBV12-5 and TRBJ1-2; D may be TRBD1 (5 bases). Germline V gene data show CDR1 as LGHNT and CDR2 as FRNRAP. Trimming cost V 6 bases and J 3 bases, with 14 bases left between them. This CDR3 is 14 amino acids long. The DNA for the CDR3 is TGTGCTAGTGGCCACGCGGACACCCACTATGGCTACACCTTC. It is translated as CASGHADTHYGYTF. Using reference TRBV12-5 and TRBJ1-2 for the parts outside the CDR3, the full variable domain is DARVTQTPRHKVTEMGQEVTMRCQPILGHNTVFWYRQTMMQGLELLAYFRNRAPLDDSGMPKDRFSAEMPDATLATLKIQPSEPRDSAVYFCASGHADTHYGYTFGSGTRLTVV.

This chain links TRBV6-1 with TRBJ1-2; possible D gene TRBD1, 6 bases. The V end lost 1 base, the J end lost 4 bases, and 13 bases lay between the germline ends. In germline, CDR1 is MNHNS, CDR2 SASEGT. This CDR3 region has 15 residues. As DNA, the CDR3 is TGTGCCAGCAGTGAAGGGGCAGGGGTTGGCTATGGCTACACCTTC. Translation gives CASSEGAGVGYGYTF.

V usage is TRBV30 and J usage is TRBJ2-3, with 8 nucleotides matching TRBD2. CDR1 is GTSNPN and CDR2 is SVGIG in the germline V gene (reference sequence). The CDR3 is made up of 12 amino acids. Losses at the gene ends were 4 bases for V and 6 bases for J; bases not matched to a gene: 3. Here the CDR3 DNA reads TGTGCCTGGAACGGGGGGGCGGATACGCAGTATTTT. Encoded protein: CAWNGGADTQYF.

The chain joins TRBV11-2 to TRBJ2-2; maybe TRBD2 (5 bases). V was clipped by 1 base and J by 8 bases, with 20 bases between them. The germline V gene has CDR1 SGHAT and CDR2 FQNNGV. CDR3 length: 17 amino acids. CDR3 nucleotides: TGTGCCAGCAGCTTAGTCTTAGTGGGAGCTAGGTCTGGGGAGCTGTTTTTT. Its protein is CASSLVLVGARSGELFF.

The V call is TRBV4-1, the J call TRBJ2-2; D gene ambiguous. The CDR3 extends over 14 amino acids. Trimming removed 2 bases from V and 9 bases from J, with 13 bases in between. Germline CDR1 MGHRA, CDR2 YSYEKL. CDR3 protein: CASSQSTSSRELFF. In nucleotides, the CDR3 is TGCGCCAGCAGCCAATCTACCTCGAGCCGGGAGCTGTTTTTT.

The CDR3 region has the DNA TGTGCCAGCAGTACCCAGGGGACTGAAGCTTTCTTT. Protein: CASSTQGTEAFF. This chain links TRBV28 with TRBJ1-1; D might be TRBD1 (6 bases). Trimming cost V 5 bases and J 5 bases, with 9 bases left between them. Germline V lookup: CDR1 MDHEN, CDR2 SYDVKM. There are 12 residues in the CDR3. Supplemented by reference TRBV28 and TRBJ1-1, the full variable domain reads DVKVTQSSRYLVKRTGEKVFLECVQDMDHENMFWYRQDPGLGLRLIYFSYDVKMKEKGDIPEGYSVSREKKERFSLILESASTNQTSMYLCASSTQGTEAFFGQGTRLTVV.

The rearrangement links TRBV7-3 to TRBJ2-1; 8 bases map to TRBD2. Looked up from germline, CDR1 is SGHTA and CDR2 is FQGTGA. V was pared by 9 bases and J by 5 bases, with 6 bases of the junction left unmatched. The CDR3 has 13 residues. The CDR3 protein is CASISGNNNEQFF. The CDR3 nucleotides read TGTGCCAGTATTAGCGGGAACAACAATGAGCAGTTCTTC.

J is TRBJ2-7 and V is TRBV3-1 (or the pseudogene TRBV3-2); D ambiguous. Germline assignment: CDR1 LGHDT and CDR2 YNNKEL (reference sequence). This CDR3 has 15 residues. V shed 0 bases and J shed 2 bases, with 11 bases lying between them. CDR3 protein: CASSQDLASAYEQYF. The CDR3 DNA sequence: TGTGCCAGCAGCCAAGATTTGGCCAGCGCCTACGAGCAGTACTTC.

V usage is TRBV4-1 and J usage is TRBJ1-2; D not certain. Germline CDR1 is MGHRA and CDR2 is YSYEKL. This CDR3 has 13 residues. V dropped 2 bases and J dropped 8 bases, with 12 bases sitting between them. CDR3 residues: CASSQSVTGGYTF. In nucleotides, the CDR3 is TGCGCCAGCAGCCAATCCGTAACGGGGGGCTACACCTTC.

The chain employs TRBV6-8 and TRBJ2-7, with 9 bases identical to TRBD1. Looked up from germline, CDR1 is MNHGY and CDR2 is SAAAGT. This CDR3 is 18 amino acids long. V lost 8 bases to trimming and J lost 4 bases; unmatched junction nucleotides: 21. Written as DNA, the CDR3 is TGTGCCAGCCCAACAGGGGGCAAGATTGAGTTTGGGTCTTACGAGCAGTACTTC. Amino acids: CASPTGGKIEFGSYEQYF.

The rearrangement joins TRBV2 to TRBJ2-1; D unresolved. V was clipped by 5 bases and J by 3 bases, with 17 bases between them. The CDR3 sequence is 16 residues long. Germline loops: CDR1 SNHLY, CDR2 FYNNEI. The CDR3: CASSPSDSFYYNEQFF. The CDR3, as DNA: TGTGCCAGCAGTCCATCAGACTCCTTTTACTACAATGAGCAGTTCTTC.

The chain joins TRBV25-1 to TRBJ2-5; 11 bases fit TRBD1. The CDR3 extends over 15 amino acids. CDR1 is MGHDK and CDR2 is SYGVNS in the germline V gene. J was trimmed by 2 bases and V by 2 bases; bases with no gene match: 1. CDR3 bases: TGTGCCAGCAGTGAAAGGGACAGGGGGCAAGAGACCCAGTACTTC. This sequence encodes CASSERDRGQETQYF.

The chain employs TRBV5-3 and TRBJ2-2; TRBD1 is a possible D gene (6 bases). TRBV5-3 is an open reading frame whose function is uncertain. Trimming cost V 8 bases and J 0 bases, with 11 bases left between them. The CDR3 loop spans 14 amino acids. For the CDR3, the DNA is TGTGCCAGCGTCGGACAGACGAACACCGGGGAGCTGTTTTTT. Translating gives CASVGQTNTGELFF.